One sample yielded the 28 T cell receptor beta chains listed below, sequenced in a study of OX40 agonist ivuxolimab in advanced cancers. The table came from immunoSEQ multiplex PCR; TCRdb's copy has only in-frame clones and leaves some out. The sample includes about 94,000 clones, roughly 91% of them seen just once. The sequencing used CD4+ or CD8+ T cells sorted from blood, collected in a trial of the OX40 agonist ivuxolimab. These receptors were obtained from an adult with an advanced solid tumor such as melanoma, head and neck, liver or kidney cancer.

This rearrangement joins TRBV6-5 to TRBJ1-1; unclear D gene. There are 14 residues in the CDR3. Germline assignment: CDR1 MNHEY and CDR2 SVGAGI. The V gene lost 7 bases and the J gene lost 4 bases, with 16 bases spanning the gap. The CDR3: CASTTREGVTEAFF. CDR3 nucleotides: TGTGCCAGCACCACCCGCGAGGGCGTCACTGAAGCTTTCTTT.

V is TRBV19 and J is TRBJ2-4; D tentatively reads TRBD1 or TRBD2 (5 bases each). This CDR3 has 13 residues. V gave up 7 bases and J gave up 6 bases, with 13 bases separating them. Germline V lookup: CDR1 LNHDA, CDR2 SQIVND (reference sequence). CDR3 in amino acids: CASIWDPANIQYF. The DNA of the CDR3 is TGTGCCAGTATTTGGGACCCGGCAAACATTCAGTACTTC. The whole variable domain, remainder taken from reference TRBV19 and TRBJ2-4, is DGGITQSPKYLFRKEGQNVTLSCEQNLNHDAMYWYRQDPGQGLRLIYYSQIVNDFQKGDIAEGYSVSREKKESFPLTVTSAQKNPTAFYLCASIWDPANIQYFGAGTRLSVL.

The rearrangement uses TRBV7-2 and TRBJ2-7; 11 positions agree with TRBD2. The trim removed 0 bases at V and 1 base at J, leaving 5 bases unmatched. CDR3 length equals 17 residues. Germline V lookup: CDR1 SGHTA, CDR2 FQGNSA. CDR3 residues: CASSLAGGLAESYEQYF. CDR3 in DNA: TGTGCCAGCAGCTTAGCGGGGGGACTAGCGGAATCCTACGAGCAGTACTTC.

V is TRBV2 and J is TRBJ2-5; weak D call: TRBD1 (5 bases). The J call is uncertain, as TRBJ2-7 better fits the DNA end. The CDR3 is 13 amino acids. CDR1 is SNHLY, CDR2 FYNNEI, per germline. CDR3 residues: CASRDSYSYEQYF. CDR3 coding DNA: TGTGCCAGCAGAGACAGTTACTCCTACGAGCAGTACTTC.

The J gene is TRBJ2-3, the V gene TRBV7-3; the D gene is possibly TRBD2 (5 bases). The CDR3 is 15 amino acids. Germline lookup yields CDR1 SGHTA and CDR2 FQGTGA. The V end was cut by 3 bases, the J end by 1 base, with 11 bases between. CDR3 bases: TGTGCCAGCAGCTTCCCGGGTAGCGGCACAGATACGCAGTATTTT. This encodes CASSFPGSGTDTQYF.

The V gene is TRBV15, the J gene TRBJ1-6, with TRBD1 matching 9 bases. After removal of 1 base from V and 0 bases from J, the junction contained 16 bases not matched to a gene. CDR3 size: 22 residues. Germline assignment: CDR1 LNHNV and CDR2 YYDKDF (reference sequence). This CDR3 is CATSRAGRNGGQGFSYNSPLHF. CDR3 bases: TGTGCCACCAGCAGAGCCGGCAGGAACGGGGGACAGGGTTTCTCCTATAATTCACCCCTCCACTTT. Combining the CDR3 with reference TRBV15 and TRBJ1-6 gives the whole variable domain DAMVIQNPRYQVTQFGKPVTLSCSQTLNHNVMYWYQQKSSQAPKLLFHYYDKDFNNEADTPDNFQSRRPNTSFCFLDIRSPGLGDTAMYLCATSRAGRNGGQGFSYNSPLHFGNGTRLTVT.

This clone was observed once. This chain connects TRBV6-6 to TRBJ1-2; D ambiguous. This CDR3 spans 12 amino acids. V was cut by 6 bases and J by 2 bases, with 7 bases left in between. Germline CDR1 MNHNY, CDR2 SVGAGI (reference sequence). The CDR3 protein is CASSTTNYGYTF. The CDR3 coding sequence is TGTGCCAGCAGCACGACAAACTATGGCTACACCTTC.

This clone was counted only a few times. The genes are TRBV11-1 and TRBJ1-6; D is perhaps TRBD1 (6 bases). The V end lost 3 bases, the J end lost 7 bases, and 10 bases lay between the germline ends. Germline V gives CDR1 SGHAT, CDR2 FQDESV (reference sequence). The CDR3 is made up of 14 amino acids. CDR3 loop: CASSLLRGNSPLHF. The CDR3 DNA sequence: TGTGCCAGCAGCTTGTTAAGGGGGAATTCACCCCTCCACTTT.

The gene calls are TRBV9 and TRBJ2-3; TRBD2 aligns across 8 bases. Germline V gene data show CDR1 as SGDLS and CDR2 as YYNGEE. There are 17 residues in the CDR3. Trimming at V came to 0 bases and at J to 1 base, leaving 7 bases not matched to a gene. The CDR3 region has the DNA TGTGCCAGCAGCGTAGGGGCAGCGGGGGACCGCACAGATACGCAGTATTTT. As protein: CASSVGAAGDRTDTQYF.

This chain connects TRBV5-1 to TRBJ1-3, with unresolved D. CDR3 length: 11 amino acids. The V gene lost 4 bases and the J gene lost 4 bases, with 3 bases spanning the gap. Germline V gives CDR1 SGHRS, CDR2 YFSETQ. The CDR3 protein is CASSQGNTIYF. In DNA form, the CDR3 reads TGCGCCAGCAGCCAGGGAAACACCATATATTTT.

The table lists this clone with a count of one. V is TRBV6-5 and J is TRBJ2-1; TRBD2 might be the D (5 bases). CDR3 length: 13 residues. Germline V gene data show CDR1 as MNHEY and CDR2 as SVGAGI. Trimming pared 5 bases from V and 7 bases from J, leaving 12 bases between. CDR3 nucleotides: TGTGCCAGCAGTCCTGGACTCCTGAATGAGCAGTTCTTC. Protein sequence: CASSPGLLNEQFF.

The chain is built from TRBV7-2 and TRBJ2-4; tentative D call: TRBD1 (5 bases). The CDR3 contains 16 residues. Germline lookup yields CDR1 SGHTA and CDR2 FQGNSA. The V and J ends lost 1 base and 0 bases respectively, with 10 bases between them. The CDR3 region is CASSLGTPLAKNIQYF. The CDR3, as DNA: TGTGCCAGCAGCTTAGGGACACCACTAGCCAAAAACATTCAGTACTTC.

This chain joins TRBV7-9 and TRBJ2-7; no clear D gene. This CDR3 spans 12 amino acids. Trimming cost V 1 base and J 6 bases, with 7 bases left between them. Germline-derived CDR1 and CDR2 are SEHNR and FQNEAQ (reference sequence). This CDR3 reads CASSLGFGEQYF. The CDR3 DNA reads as TGTGCCAGCAGCTTAGGGTTTGGCGAGCAGTACTTC. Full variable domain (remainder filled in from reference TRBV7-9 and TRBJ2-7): DTGVSQNPRHKITKRGQNVTFRCDPISEHNRLYWYRQTLGQGPEFLTYFQNEAQLEKSRLLSDRFSAERPKGSFSTLEIQRTEQGDSAMYLCASSLGFGEQYFGPGTRLTVT.

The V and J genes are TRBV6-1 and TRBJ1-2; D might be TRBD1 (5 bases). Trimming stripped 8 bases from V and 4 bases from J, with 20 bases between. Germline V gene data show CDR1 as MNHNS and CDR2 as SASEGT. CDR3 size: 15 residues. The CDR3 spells CASRDLGGVGYGYTF. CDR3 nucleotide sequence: TGTGCCAGCCGGGACCTGGGGGGAGTGGGCTATGGCTACACCTTC.

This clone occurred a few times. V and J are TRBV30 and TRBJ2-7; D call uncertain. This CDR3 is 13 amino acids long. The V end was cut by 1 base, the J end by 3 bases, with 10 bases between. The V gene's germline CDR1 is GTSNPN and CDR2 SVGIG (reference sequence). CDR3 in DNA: TGTGCCTGGAGTGCGGTTCCTCGCTACGAGCAGTACTTC. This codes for CAWSAVPRYEQYF.

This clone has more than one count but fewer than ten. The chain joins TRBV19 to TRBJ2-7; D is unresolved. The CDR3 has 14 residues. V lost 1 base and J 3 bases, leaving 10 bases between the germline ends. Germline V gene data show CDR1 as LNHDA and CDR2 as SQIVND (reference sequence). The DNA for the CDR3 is TGTGCCAGTAGTATAGGCCAGTTCAACTACGAGCAGTACTTC. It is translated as CASSIGQFNYEQYF.

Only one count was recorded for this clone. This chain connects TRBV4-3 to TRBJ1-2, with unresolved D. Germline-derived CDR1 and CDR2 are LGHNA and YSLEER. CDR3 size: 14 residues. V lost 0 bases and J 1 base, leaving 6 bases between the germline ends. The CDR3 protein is CASSQDAHNYGYTF. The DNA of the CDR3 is TGCGCCAGCAGCCAAGATGCACATAACTATGGCTACACCTTC.

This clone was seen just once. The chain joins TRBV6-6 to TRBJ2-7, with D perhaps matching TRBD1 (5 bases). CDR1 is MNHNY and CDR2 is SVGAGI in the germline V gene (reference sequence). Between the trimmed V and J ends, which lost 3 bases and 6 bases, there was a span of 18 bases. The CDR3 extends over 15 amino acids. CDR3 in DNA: TGTGCCAGCAGTTATACAGGTGCCCCATCTGGCGAGCAGTACTTC. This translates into CASSYTGAPSGEQYF.

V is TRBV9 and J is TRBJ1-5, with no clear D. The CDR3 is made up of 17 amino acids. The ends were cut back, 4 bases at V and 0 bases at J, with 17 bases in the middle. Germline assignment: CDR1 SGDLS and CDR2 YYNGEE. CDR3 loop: CASSLFRRRYSNQPQHF. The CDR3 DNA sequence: TGTGCCAGCAGCCTCTTCCGACGAAGATATAGCAATCAGCCCCAGCATTTT.

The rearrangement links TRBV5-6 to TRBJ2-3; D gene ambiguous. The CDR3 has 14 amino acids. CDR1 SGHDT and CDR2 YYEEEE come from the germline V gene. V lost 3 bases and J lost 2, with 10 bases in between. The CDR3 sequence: CASSSLPTTDTQYF. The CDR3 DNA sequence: TGTGCCAGCAGCTCACTACCTACCACAGATACGCAGTATTTT.

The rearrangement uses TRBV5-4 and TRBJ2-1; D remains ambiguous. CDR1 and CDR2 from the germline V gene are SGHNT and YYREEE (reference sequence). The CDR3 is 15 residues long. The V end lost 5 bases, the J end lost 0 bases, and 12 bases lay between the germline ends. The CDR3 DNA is TGTGCCAGCAGGTCCCGGACGAGCTCCTACAATGAGCAGTTCTTC. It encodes CASRSRTSSYNEQFF.

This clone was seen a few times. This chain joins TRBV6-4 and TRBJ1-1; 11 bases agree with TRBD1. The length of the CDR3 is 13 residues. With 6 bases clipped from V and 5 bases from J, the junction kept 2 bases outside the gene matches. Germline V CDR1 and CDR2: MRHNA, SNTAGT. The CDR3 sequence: CASRDRGQTEAFF. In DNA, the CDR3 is TGTGCCAGCAGGGACAGGGGGCAGACTGAAGCTTTCTTT.

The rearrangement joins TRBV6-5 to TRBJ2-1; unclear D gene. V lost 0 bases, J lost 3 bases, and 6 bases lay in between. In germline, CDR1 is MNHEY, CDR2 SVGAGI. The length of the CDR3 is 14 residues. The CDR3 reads CASSYSGGYNEQFF. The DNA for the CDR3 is TGTGCCAGCAGTTACTCGGGCGGCTACAATGAGCAGTTCTTC.

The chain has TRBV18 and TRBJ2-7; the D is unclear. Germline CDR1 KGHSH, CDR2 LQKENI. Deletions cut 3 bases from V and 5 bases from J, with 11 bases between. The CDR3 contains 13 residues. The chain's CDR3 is CASSPLGSNEQYF. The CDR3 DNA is TGTGCCAGCTCACCTTTAGGGTCTAACGAGCAGTACTTC. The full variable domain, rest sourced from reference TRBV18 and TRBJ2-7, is NAGVMQNPRHLVRRRGQEARLRCSPMKGHSHVYWYRQLPEEGLKFMVYLQKENIIDESGMPKERFSAEFPKEGPSILRIQQVVRGDSAAYFCASSPLGSNEQYFGPGTRLTVT.

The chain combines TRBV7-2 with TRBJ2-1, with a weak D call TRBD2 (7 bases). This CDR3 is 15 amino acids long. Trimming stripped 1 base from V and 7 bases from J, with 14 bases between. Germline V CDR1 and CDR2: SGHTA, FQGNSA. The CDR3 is CASSLVRGAGNEQFF. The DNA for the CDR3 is TGTGCCAGCAGCTTAGTTCGGGGGGCGGGAAATGAGCAGTTCTTC.

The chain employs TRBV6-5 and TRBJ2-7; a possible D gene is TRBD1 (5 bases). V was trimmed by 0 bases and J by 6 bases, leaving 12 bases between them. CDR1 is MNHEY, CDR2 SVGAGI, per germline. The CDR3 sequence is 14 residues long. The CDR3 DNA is TGTGCCAGCAGTTACTCATCAGGGTTCGGCGAGCAGTACTTC. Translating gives CASSYSSGFGEQYF.

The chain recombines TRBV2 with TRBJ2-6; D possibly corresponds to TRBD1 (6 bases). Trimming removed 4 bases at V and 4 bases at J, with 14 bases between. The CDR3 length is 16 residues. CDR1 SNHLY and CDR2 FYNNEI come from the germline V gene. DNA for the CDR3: TGTGCCAGCAGTGCTACCAGGGGTTCAGGGGCCAACGTCCTGACTTTC. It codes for CASSATRGSGANVLTF.

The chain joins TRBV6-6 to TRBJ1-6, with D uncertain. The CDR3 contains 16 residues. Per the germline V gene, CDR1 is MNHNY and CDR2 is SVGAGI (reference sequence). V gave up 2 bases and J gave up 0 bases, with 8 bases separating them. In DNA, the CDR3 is TGTGCCAGCAGTTACGGACGGAGCTCCTATAATTCACCCCTCCACTTT. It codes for CASSYGRSSYNSPLHF.